This TCR beta chain was captured by sequencing in a study of blood T cell repertoires in COVID-19. Background on the study: Sites in the United States, Italy and Spain provided acute and convalescent COVID-19 samples. The cDNA or gDNA used as material had been derived from T cells, B-cell-depleted T cells, or PBMCs.

The authors' processing: Estimates of nucleated cell counts were drawn from the amplification of reference gene primers. Using immunoSEQ multiplex PCR, the repertoire was profiled, and TCRdb retains in-frame clones only, with some absent. V and J calls plus clone size are reproduced from that table; the DNA served to infer D and trimming. Among under 300,000 clones listed, 80% to 85% were seen once. V shed 5 bases and J 6 bases; nucleotides not matched to a gene: 14. CDR1 SNHLY and CDR2 FYNNEI come from the germline V gene. This CDR3 has 16 amino acids. Sequenced sample: peripheral blood. The sequence derives from a woman in her forties who had recovered from COVID-19. V usage is TRBV2 and J usage is TRBJ1-1; TRBD1 matches at 8 bases. CDR3 protein: CASSQPRDRNWPEAFF. CDR3 DNA sequence: TGTGCCAGCAGTCAACCCAGGGACAGGAATTGGCCTGAAGCTTTCTTT.